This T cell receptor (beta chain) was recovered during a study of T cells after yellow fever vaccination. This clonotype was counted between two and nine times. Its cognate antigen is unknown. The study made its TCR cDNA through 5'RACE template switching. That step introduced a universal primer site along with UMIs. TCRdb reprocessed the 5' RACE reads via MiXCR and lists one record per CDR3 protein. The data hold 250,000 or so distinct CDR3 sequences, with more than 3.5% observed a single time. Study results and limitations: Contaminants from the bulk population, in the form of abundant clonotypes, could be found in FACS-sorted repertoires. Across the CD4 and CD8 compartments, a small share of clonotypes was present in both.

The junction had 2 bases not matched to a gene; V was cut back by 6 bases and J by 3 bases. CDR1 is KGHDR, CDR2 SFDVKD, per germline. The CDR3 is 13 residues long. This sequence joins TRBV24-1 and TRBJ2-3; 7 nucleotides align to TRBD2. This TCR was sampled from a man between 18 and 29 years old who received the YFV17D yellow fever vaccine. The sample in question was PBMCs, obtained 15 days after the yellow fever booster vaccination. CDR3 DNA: TGTGCCACCAGTTCGGGGGGAACAGATACGCAGTATTTT. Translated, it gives CATSSGGTDTQYF.